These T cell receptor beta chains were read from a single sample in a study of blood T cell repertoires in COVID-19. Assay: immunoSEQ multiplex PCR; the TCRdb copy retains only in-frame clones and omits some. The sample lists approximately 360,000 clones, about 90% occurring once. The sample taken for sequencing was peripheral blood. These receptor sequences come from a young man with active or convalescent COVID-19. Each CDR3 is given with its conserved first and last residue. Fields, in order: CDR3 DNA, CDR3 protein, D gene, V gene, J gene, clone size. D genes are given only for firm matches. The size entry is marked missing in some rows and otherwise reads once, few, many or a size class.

cdr3_nt: TGTGCCAGCAGCCATCGCAGGGGGACCTTCCAAGAGACCCAGTACTTC
cdr3_aa: CASSHRRGTFQETQYF
d_call: TRBD1
v_call: TRBV3-1/TRBV3-2
j_call: TRBJ2-5
clone_size: NA

cdr3_nt: TGTGCCAGCAGCCAAGCCCAGGGAGGTGGCTACACCTTC
cdr3_aa: CASSQAQGGGYTF
d_call: NA
v_call: TRBV3-1/TRBV3-2
j_call: TRBJ1-2
clone_size: NA

cdr3_nt: TGTGCCAGCAGTTACTCCATTGAGGGGAACACTGAAGCTTTCTTT
cdr3_aa: CASSYSIEGNTEAFF
d_call: NA
v_call: TRBV6-5
j_call: TRBJ1-1
clone_size: NA

cdr3_nt: TGTGCCAGCAGCGCGACAGGTTTTAATTCACCCCTCCACTTT
cdr3_aa: CASSATGFNSPLHF
d_call: NA
v_call: TRBV7-2
j_call: TRBJ1-6
clone_size: NA

cdr3_nt: TGCGCCAGCAGCCAAAGACAGGATTACGAGCAGTACTTC
cdr3_aa: CASSQRQDYEQYF
d_call: NA
v_call: TRBV4-1
j_call: TRBJ2-7
clone_size: NA

cdr3_nt: TGTGCCAGCAGTTACTCGGGACTAAACAATGAGCAGTTCTTC
cdr3_aa: CASSYSGLNNEQFF
d_call: TRBD2
v_call: TRBV6-5
j_call: TRBJ2-1
clone_size: NA

cdr3_nt: TGTGCCAGCAGGACAGGGGTGACCTACGAGCAGTACTTC
cdr3_aa: CASRTGVTYEQYF
d_call: TRBD1
v_call: TRBV6-6
j_call: TRBJ2-7
clone_size: NA

cdr3_nt: TGTGCCAGCAGCTCCCTGCCCTCTCGGGGGTTGGGCACTGAAGCTTTCTTT
cdr3_aa: CASSSLPSRGLGTEAFF
d_call: NA
v_call: TRBV7-8
j_call: TRBJ1-1
clone_size: few

cdr3_nt: TGTGCCAGCAGCTTAAGGTTTGGTCCCGCGGGGTCCTACAATGAGCAGTTCTTC
cdr3_aa: CASSLRFGPAGSYNEQFF
d_call: NA
v_call: TRBV7-3
j_call: TRBJ2-1
clone_size: NA

cdr3_nt: TGTGCCAGCAGCGGGACAGGTAACGAGCAGTACTTC
cdr3_aa: CASSGTGNEQYF
d_call: TRBD1
v_call: TRBV12-3/TRBV12-4
j_call: TRBJ2-7
clone_size: once

cdr3_nt: TGTGCCAGCAGCTTTGAGATGAACACTGAAGCTTTCTTT
cdr3_aa: CASSFEMNTEAFF
d_call: NA
v_call: TRBV7-2
j_call: TRBJ1-1
clone_size: NA

cdr3_nt: TGTGCCAGCAGCTTAGGGGGGACAGCGAGCTCTGGGGCCAACGTGCTGACTTTC
cdr3_aa: CASSLGGTASSGANVLTF
d_call: TRBD1
v_call: TRBV7-6
j_call: TRBJ2-6
clone_size: NA

cdr3_nt: TGTGCCAGCAGTACAGGGGCTATCCAGCCCCAGCATTTT
cdr3_aa: CASSTGAIQPQHF
d_call: TRBD1
v_call: TRBV6-5
j_call: TRBJ1-5
clone_size: NA

cdr3_nt: TGTGCCAGCAGTCCACAGATGAACACTGAAGCTTTCTTT
cdr3_aa: CASSPQMNTEAFF
d_call: NA
v_call: TRBV25-1
j_call: TRBJ1-1
clone_size: once

cdr3_nt: TGTGCCAGCAGCCCAGACGGGAGGGCTAATGAAAAACTGTTTTTT
cdr3_aa: CASSPDGRANEKLFF
d_call: NA
v_call: TRBV7-2
j_call: TRBJ1-4
clone_size: once

cdr3_nt: TGTGCCAGCACCGTATTCAGGGCCCAAGAGACCCAGTACTTC
cdr3_aa: CASTVFRAQETQYF
d_call: NA
v_call: TRBV21-1
j_call: TRBJ2-5
clone_size: NA

cdr3_nt: TGTGCCAGCAGTAACTCACAGGGCATGAGCTATGGCTACACCTTC
cdr3_aa: CASSNSQGMSYGYTF
d_call: NA
v_call: TRBV28
j_call: TRBJ1-2
clone_size: once

cdr3_nt: TGTGCCAGTAGCCAGGGGGCGGGAGGCTACACCTTC
cdr3_aa: CASSQGAGGYTF
d_call: TRBD1
v_call: TRBV19
j_call: TRBJ1-2
clone_size: NA

cdr3_nt: TGTGCCAGCTCACCAGACAGGGGTACTGAAGCTTTCTTT
cdr3_aa: CASSPDRGTEAFF
d_call: TRBD1
v_call: TRBV18
j_call: TRBJ1-1
clone_size: NA

cdr3_nt: TGTGCCAGCAGCCAGGAACCGGGACATTTCTACGAGCAGTACTTC
cdr3_aa: CASSQEPGHFYEQYF
d_call: NA
v_call: TRBV5-4
j_call: TRBJ2-7
clone_size: NA

cdr3_nt: TGTGCCAGCAGCCTGTCAGGGGGCACCCTAGGGAGAGATACGCAGTATTTT
cdr3_aa: CASSLSGGTLGRDTQYF
d_call: TRBD1
v_call: TRBV7-2
j_call: TRBJ2-3
clone_size: NA

cdr3_nt: TGTGCCAGCAGCCAAGAATCCGGGACAAACTCACCCCTCCACTTT
cdr3_aa: CASSQESGTNSPLHF
d_call: NA
v_call: TRBV4-2
j_call: TRBJ1-6
clone_size: NA

cdr3_nt: TGTGCCAGCAGCCAAGTCGGTAGCGGGAGGGCCGATGAGCAGTTCTTC
cdr3_aa: CASSQVGSGRADEQFF
d_call: TRBD2
v_call: TRBV3-1/TRBV3-2
j_call: TRBJ2-1
clone_size: NA

cdr3_nt: TGTGCCAGTAGTATAAGAGAGGGTCAGCCCCAGCATTTT
cdr3_aa: CASSIREGQPQHF
d_call: NA
v_call: TRBV19
j_call: TRBJ1-5
clone_size: NA

cdr3_nt: TGTGCCAGCAGCCAAGTCACAGGGGTCAATTCACCCCTCCACTTT
cdr3_aa: CASSQVTGVNSPLHF
d_call: TRBD1
v_call: TRBV14
j_call: TRBJ1-6
clone_size: NA

cdr3_nt: TGTGCCAGAGGGGCCCTGAATTCACCCCTCCACTTT
cdr3_aa: CARGALNSPLHF
d_call: NA
v_call: TRBV2
j_call: TRBJ1-6
clone_size: NA

cdr3_nt: TGTGCCAGCAGCCCGACAGCTAGCTACGAGCAGTACTTC
cdr3_aa: CASSPTASYEQYF
d_call: NA
v_call: TRBV7-9
j_call: TRBJ2-7
clone_size: NA

cdr3_nt: TGTGCCAGCAGACGGACAGATTACCGCCAAGAGACCCAGTACTTC
cdr3_aa: CASRRTDYRQETQYF
d_call: NA
v_call: TRBV28
j_call: TRBJ2-5
clone_size: once

cdr3_nt: TGTGCCAGCTCACCGACAGGGGCCTCGCCCACTAATGAAAAACTGTTTTTT
cdr3_aa: CASSPTGASPTNEKLFF
d_call: TRBD1
v_call: TRBV18
j_call: TRBJ1-4
clone_size: NA

cdr3_nt: TGCGCCGGCGATGGGGCGGGAAGGGCAGATACGCAGTATTTT
cdr3_aa: CAGDGAGRADTQYF
d_call: NA
v_call: TRBV10-1
j_call: TRBJ2-3
clone_size: NA

cdr3_nt: TGTGCCAGCAGTGAAAACAGGGGGATAAACTATGGCTACACCTTC
cdr3_aa: CASSENRGINYGYTF
d_call: TRBD1
v_call: TRBV28
j_call: TRBJ1-2
clone_size: NA

cdr3_nt: TGTGCCACCAGTGATCCTGGACAGGGGGAGACCCAGTACTTC
cdr3_aa: CATSDPGQGETQYF
d_call: TRBD1
v_call: TRBV24-1
j_call: TRBJ2-5
clone_size: NA

cdr3_nt: TGTGCCAGTAGTATGGGACAAGCGAGGGAGCAGTACTTC
cdr3_aa: CASSMGQAREQYF
d_call: NA
v_call: TRBV19
j_call: TRBJ2-7
clone_size: NA

cdr3_nt: TGTGCCAGCAGTCAGACTAGCGGGGGCGCTAATCAAGAGACCCAGTACTTC
cdr3_aa: CASSQTSGGANQETQYF
d_call: TRBD2
v_call: TRBV6-6
j_call: TRBJ2-5
clone_size: NA

cdr3_nt: TGTGCCAGCAGTCCAGGGACACGGGGGAACACTGAAGCTTTCTTT
cdr3_aa: CASSPGTRGNTEAFF
d_call: NA
v_call: TRBV27
j_call: TRBJ1-1
clone_size: NA

cdr3_nt: TGTGCCAGTAGTCGAACTAGCGACTACTACGAGCAGTACTTC
cdr3_aa: CASSRTSDYYEQYF
d_call: TRBD2
v_call: TRBV19
j_call: TRBJ2-7
clone_size: NA

cdr3_nt: TGTGCCAGCACCCCGGGCGGGCGGGCAGATACGCAGTATTTT
cdr3_aa: CASTPGGRADTQYF
d_call: NA
v_call: TRBV7-2
j_call: TRBJ2-3
clone_size: NA

cdr3_nt: TGTGCCAGCAGTTCGCCGACAGGGTTCACCTTC
cdr3_aa: CASSSPTGFTF
d_call: TRBD1
v_call: TRBV6-2/TRBV6-3
j_call: TRBJ1-2
clone_size: NA

cdr3_nt: TGTGCCAGCAGCTTGTATTTGGCCACTGAAGCTTTCTTT
cdr3_aa: CASSLYLATEAFF
d_call: NA
v_call: TRBV5-6
j_call: TRBJ1-1
clone_size: NA

cdr3_nt: TGTGCCAGTAGTGTCAGGACTAGCGGGTTAAGCACAGATACGCAGTATTTT
cdr3_aa: CASSVRTSGLSTDTQYF
d_call: TRBD2
v_call: TRBV19
j_call: TRBJ2-3
clone_size: few

cdr3_nt: TGTGCCAGTAGTATAACCAGTTCGAATGAAAAACTGTTTTTT
cdr3_aa: CASSITSSNEKLFF
d_call: NA
v_call: TRBV19
j_call: TRBJ1-4
clone_size: NA

cdr3_nt: TGTGCCAGCAGTTACTCGATACGTCTCGCCAGGGCGGTGGGTCAGCCCCAGCATTTT
cdr3_aa: CASSYSIRLARAVGQPQHF
d_call: NA
v_call: TRBV6-2/TRBV6-3
j_call: TRBJ1-5
clone_size: NA

cdr3_nt: TGTGCCAGCTCAACCACTAGATGGTTATTCCGAGATACGCAGTATTTT
cdr3_aa: CASSTTRWLFRDTQYF
d_call: NA
v_call: TRBV18
j_call: TRBJ2-3
clone_size: NA

cdr3_nt: TGTGCCAGTAGTATATGGGCAGGGGCATCAGAGACCCAGTACTTC
cdr3_aa: CASSIWAGASETQYF
d_call: NA
v_call: TRBV19
j_call: TRBJ2-5
clone_size: NA

cdr3_nt: TGTGCCAGCAGCCGGGACACCATCTCCTACGAGCAGTACTTC
cdr3_aa: CASSRDTISYEQYF
d_call: NA
v_call: TRBV14
j_call: TRBJ2-7
clone_size: once